Sequencing of this T cell receptor beta chain was carried out in a study of identifying expanded T cells in peripheral blood. CDR3 length equals 16 residues. Deletions cut 4 bases from V and 6 bases from J, with 21 bases between. Germline lookup yields CDR1 SGHNT and CDR2 YYREEE (reference sequence). The assay was immunoSEQ multiplex PCR, and TCRdb's table has in-frame clones only and misses some. The sample gives around 78,000 clones, 70% to 90% of which show up once; about 18% is in the top ten. Study-wide findings and caveats: Variance in clone template counts between approximately 2-week samples significantly increased with total template count across all healthy donors.

A word on this clone: Antigen unknown.

The V gene is TRBV5-4, the J gene TRBJ2-3; TRBD1 might be the D (5 bases). Sequences were obtained from blood. The TCR was taken from a person aged 18 to 75 in good health. For the CDR3, the DNA is TGTGCCAGCAGCAAGGGTCCCAGGGTCGACCGCGATACGCAGTATTTT. It translates to CASSKGPRVDRDTQYF.